Listed here is a single T cell receptor (beta chain). Its target is unknown. Healthy bone marrow donors made up the donors. With 5 bases clipped from V and 5 bases from J, the junction kept 5 bases outside the gene matches. Germline assignment: CDR1 KGHSH and CDR2 LQKENI. This CDR3 region has 13 residues. The record originates from a study of cytomegalovirus exposure and HLA in healthy donors. The study, taken as a whole, reports: The study put 150 to 200 TCR beta chains on its list as cytomegalovirus-associated. Several of the most significant clusters were apparently associated with common viral pathogens in a later analysis.

13 Jbeta primers and 60 Vbeta primers were used for the PCR. The table came from immunoSEQ multiplex PCR; TCRdb's copy has only in-frame clones and leaves some out. Among roughly 60,000 clones listed, around two thirds were seen once. Sequencing used PBMCs. This sequence was found in a woman in her fifties or sixties in good health and CMV-seropositive. The chain links TRBV18 to TRBJ1-1, with TRBD1 matching 7 bases. CDR3 in DNA: TGTGCCAGCTCAACGACAGGGAGGACTGAAGCTTTCTTT. Translating it yields CASSTTGRTEAFF.